A selection of T cell receptor beta chains follows, all from one sample in a study of CD8 T cells in ankylosing spondylitis. TCRdb reprocessed the 5' RACE reads via MiXCR and lists one record per CDR3 protein. The table shows under 300,000 distinct CDR3 sequences, with about 11% occurring only once. The sequenced sample was blood, either unsorted or a sorted T cell fraction (not recorded which). Source of these receptors: a male donor with ankylosing spondylitis or in good health (not recorded which). The CDR3 runs from the conserved cysteine through the conserved F or W. Fields, in order: J gene, V gene, D gene, clone size, CDR3 length, CDR3 protein, CDR3 DNA. A D gene is named only where the DNA matches it firmly. Size values are once, few and many counts, or a class for expanded clones, and some rows have none.

TRBJ2-7	TRBV6-5	-	few	13	CASSYKSSYEQYF	TGTGCCAGCAGTTACAAAAGCTCCTACGAGCAGTACTTC
TRBJ1-4	TRBV11-2	-	-	14	CASSLSQGTEKLFF	TGTGCCAGCAGCTTATCCCAGGGGACCGAAAAACTGTTTTTT
TRBJ1-1	TRBV20-1	TRBD1	many	14	CSAGSGTGHTEAFF	TGCAGTGCTGGATCCGGGACAGGGCACACTGAAGCTTTCTTT
TRBJ2-2	TRBV20-1	-	many	15	CSVPSPRGRTGELFF	TGCAGTGTCCCATCGCCCAGGGGAAGGACCGGGGAGCTGTTTTTT
TRBJ2-1	TRBV7-9	TRBD2	few	16	CASSSPRGGPENEQFF	TGTGCCAGCAGCTCTCCCCGCGGGGGGCCGGAGAATGAGCAGTTCTTC
TRBJ2-2	TRBV23-1	-	-	17	CASSQSRDTPNTGELFF	TGCGCCAGCAGTCAATCCAGGGATACTCCGAACACCGGGGAGCTGTTTTTT
TRBJ2-5	TRBV9	-	many	14	CASSVDKLVETQYF	TGTGCCAGCAGCGTAGACAAGTTGGTGGAGACCCAGTACTTC
TRBJ2-3	TRBV25-1	-	-	15	CASSEGWGSTDTQYF	TGTGCCAGCAGTGAAGGGTGGGGGAGCACAGATACGCAGTATTTT
TRBJ2-2	TRBV4-2	-	many	14	CASSQTTNTGELFF	TGTGCCAGCAGCCAAACTACGAACACCGGGGAGCTGTTTTTT
TRBJ2-3	TRBV18	TRBD2	-	16	CASSPPGLAGTDTQYF	TGTGCCAGCTCACCCCCGGGACTAGCGGGGACAGATACGCAGTATTTT
TRBJ1-1	TRBV5-1	-	many	13	CASSLGWGTEAFF	TGCGCCAGCAGCTTGGGTTGGGGCACTGAAGCTTTCTTT
TRBJ1-1	TRBV5-4	-	-	14	CASSLDSGGTEAFF	TGTGCCAGCAGCTTGGATAGCGGAGGGACTGAAGCTTTCTTT
TRBJ2-3	TRBV4-1	TRBD2	many	15	CASSQVLAGDTTQYF	TGCGCCAGCAGCCAAGTGCTAGCGGGAGATACTACGCAGTATTTT
TRBJ1-1	TRBV7-9	-	-	10	CASPGEGAFF	TGTGCCAGCCCCGGGGAGGGAGCTTTCTTT
TRBJ1-1	TRBV20-1	TRBD1	many	13	CSARLDRGTEAFF	TGCAGTGCTAGGCTGGACAGGGGAACTGAAGCTTTCTTT
TRBJ2-1	TRBV20-1	-	many	11	CSAPPGNEQFF	TGCAGTGCCCCCCCCGGCAATGAGCAGTTCTTC
TRBJ2-3	TRBV4-1	TRBD2	few	16	CASSQDWTGGLDTQYF	TGCGCCAGCAGCCAAGATTGGACGGGAGGATTAGATACGCAGTATTTT
TRBJ2-5	TRBV27	-	many	13	CASSFSYQETQYF	TGTGCCAGCAGTTTCAGCTACCAAGAGACCCAGTACTTC
TRBJ2-1	TRBV4-2	-	many	17	CASSQEGGSGPYNEQFF	TGTGCCAGCAGCCAAGAGGGGGGAAGCGGCCCCTACAATGAGCAGTTCTTC
TRBJ2-7	TRBV3-1	-	few	15	CASSQEVGSPNEQYF	TGTGCCAGCAGCCAAGAGGTAGGGAGTCCGAACGAGCAGTACTTC
TRBJ2-3	TRBV27	TRBD2	-	14	CASSWGGGGDTQYF	TGTGCCAGCAGTTGGGGCGGGGGAGGAGATACGCAGTATTTT
TRBJ1-1	TRBV29-1	-	many	13	CSVEEGLATEAFF	TGCAGCGTTGAAGAAGGACTGGCCACTGAAGCTTTCTTT
TRBJ2-1	TRBV6-1	-	many	13	CASSPPFRSEQFF	TGTGCCAGCAGTCCCCCTTTCAGGTCCGAGCAGTTCTTC
TRBJ2-5	TRBV20-1	TRBD2	many	14	CSASHQAGQETQYF	TGCAGTGCCAGCCATCAAGCGGGGCAAGAGACCCAGTACTTC